The 24 T cell receptor beta chains below all came from one sample that was sequenced in a study of OX40 agonist ivuxolimab in advanced cancers. The table came from immunoSEQ multiplex PCR; TCRdb's copy has only in-frame clones and leaves some out. The sample yields 60,000 or so clones, approximately 86% seen once. Specimen: CD4+ or CD8+ T cells sorted from blood, collected in a trial of the OX40 agonist ivuxolimab. These receptors came from an adult with an advanced solid tumor such as melanoma, head and neck, liver or kidney cancer.

The V call is TRBV2, the J call TRBJ1-1, with 12 bases that match TRBD1. The junction had 5 bases not matched to a gene; V was cut back by 6 bases and J by 6 bases. From germline, CDR1 is SNHLY and CDR2 FYNNEI. The CDR3 totals 14 residues. CDR3 in DNA: TGTGCCAGCAGGTCGGGACAGGGGGCGGCTGAAGCTTTCTTT. Translation gives CASRSGQGAAEAFF.

Here the CDR3 DNA reads TGTGCCAGCAGCTTAGCACCGCTAACCCGGAGGGGAGAGACCCAGTACTTC. Its protein product is CASSLAPLTRRGETQYF. The chain recombines TRBV7-9 with TRBJ2-5; D is perhaps TRBD2 (6 bases). The CDR3 runs to 17 residues. Between the trimmed V and J ends, which lost 0 bases and 4 bases, there was a span of 18 bases. Germline V lookup: CDR1 SEHNR, CDR2 FQNEAQ (reference sequence).

The rearrangement joins TRBV6-1 to TRBJ1-1; 7 bases line up with TRBD1. Germline CDR1 and CDR2: MNHNS and SASEGT. The ends lost 6 bases at V and 8 bases at J; junction bases unmatched: 12. The length of the CDR3 is 14 residues. CDR3 residues: CASRLTGSTMEAFF. Here the CDR3 DNA reads TGTGCCAGCAGGTTGACAGGGTCTACGATGGAAGCTTTCTTT.

V usage is TRBV29-1 and J usage is TRBJ1-1; 7 nucleotides agree with TRBD1. Germline V CDR1 and CDR2: SQVTM, ANQGSEA. This CDR3 spans 12 amino acids. The J segment lost 8 bases and the V segment lost 8 bases, leaving 11 bases of the junction unmatched. CDR3 amino acids: CSPWGRDREAFF. The CDR3, as DNA: TGCAGCCCGTGGGGTCGGGACAGAGAAGCTTTCTTT.

The chain has TRBV7-9 and TRBJ2-4; D is possibly TRBD2 (6 bases). V was clipped by 6 bases and J by 0 bases, with 9 bases between them. CDR1 SEHNR and CDR2 FQNEAQ come from the germline V gene (reference sequence). This CDR3 spans 14 amino acids. This CDR3 reads CASSSGIAKNIQYF. As DNA, the CDR3 is TGTGCCAGCAGTAGCGGTATAGCCAAAAACATTCAGTACTTC.

CDR3 DNA sequence: TGTGCCAGCAGTTTGGCAGCGGGAGGAACCTACGAGCAGTACTTC. Protein: CASSLAAGGTYEQYF. The rearrangement joins TRBV28 to TRBJ2-7; 9 bases fit TRBD2. CDR3 length equals 15 residues. Germline loops: CDR1 MDHEN, CDR2 SYDVKM. Losses at the gene ends were 3 bases for V and 2 bases for J; bases not matched to a gene: 5. Filled out from reference TRBV28 and TRBJ2-7, the complete variable domain reads DVKVTQSSRYLVKRTGEKVFLECVQDMDHENMFWYRQDPGLGLRLIYFSYDVKMKEKGDIPEGYSVSREKKERFSLILESASTNQTSMYLCASSLAAGGTYEQYFGPGTRLTVT.

This chain connects TRBV4-1 to TRBJ1-3; D not resolved. This CDR3 comprises 15 residues. The germline V gene has CDR1 MGHRA and CDR2 YSYEKL. V shed 0 bases and J shed 0 bases, with 6 bases lying between them. The CDR3 region has the DNA TGCGCCAGCAGCCAAGATACGTCCTCTGGAAACACCATATATTTT. Translating it yields CASSQDTSSGNTIYF.

The genes are TRBV7-9 and TRBJ2-5; TRBD1 matches 11 bases. CDR1 SEHNR and CDR2 FQNEAQ come from the germline V gene (reference sequence). V dropped 3 bases and J dropped 5; count of bases not matched to a gene: 2. The CDR3 spans 14 residues. The CDR3 region has the DNA TGTGCCAGCAGCTTGGACAGGGGGCTGGAGACCCAGTACTTC. Residues: CASSLDRGLETQYF. Supplemented by reference TRBV7-9 and TRBJ2-5, the full variable domain reads DTGVSQNPRHKITKRGQNVTFRCDPISEHNRLYWYRQTLGQGPEFLTYFQNEAQLEKSRLLSDRFSAERPKGSFSTLEIQRTEQGDSAMYLCASSLDRGLETQYFGPGTRLLVL.

This clone was counted between two and nine times. The chain combines TRBV7-8 with TRBJ2-1, with D perhaps TRBD1 (5 bases). Trimming took 5 bases from V and 4 from J, leaving 18 bases between them. This CDR3 is built from 16 residues. Looked up from germline, CDR1 is SGHVS and CDR2 is FQNEAQ. The CDR3 here is CASSGAVGGKYNEQFF. Written as DNA, the CDR3 is TGTGCCAGCAGCGGGGCGGTGGGCGGAAAGTACAATGAGCAGTTCTTC.

The chain recombines TRBV28 with TRBJ1-5; D gene unclear. Germline lookup yields CDR1 MDHEN and CDR2 SYDVKM. Trimming removed 4 bases at V and 7 bases at J, with 14 bases between. The CDR3 has 14 residues. The CDR3 region is CASSSPQAGQPQHF. Here the CDR3 DNA reads TGTGCCAGCAGTTCCCCCCAGGCAGGACAGCCCCAGCATTTT.

V and J are TRBV30 and TRBJ1-1; no clear D gene. Germline-derived CDR1 and CDR2 are GTSNPN and SVGIG (reference sequence). The length of the CDR3 is 13 residues. V lost 6 bases and J lost 6, with 17 bases in between. The CDR3 loop is CACESDSMAEAFF. The CDR3 DNA sequence: TGTGCCTGCGAGTCAGATTCCATGGCTGAAGCTTTCTTT. The variable domain in full, with the rest retrieved from reference TRBV30 and TRBJ1-1, is SQTIHQWPATLVQPVGSPLSLECTVEGTSNPNLYWYRQAAGRGLQLLFYSVGIGQISSEVPQNLSASRPQDRQFILSSKKLLLSDSGFYLCACESDSMAEAFFGQGTRLTVV.

The chain has TRBV18 and TRBJ1-1; 12 nucleotides line up with TRBD1. This CDR3 contains 15 residues. CDR1 is KGHSH, CDR2 LQKENI, per germline. The J segment lost 6 bases and the V segment lost 6 bases, leaving 8 bases of the junction unmatched. CDR3 sequence: CASSGTGGLWSEAFF. The CDR3 DNA is TGTGCCAGCTCTGGGACAGGGGGCCTATGGTCTGAAGCTTTCTTT.

This clone has just a few counts. The J gene is TRBJ2-7, the V gene TRBV10-2; 7 bases agree with TRBD1. This CDR3 is 14 amino acids long. Per germline, CDR1 WSHSY and CDR2 SAAADI. Trimming removed 2 bases from V and 4 bases from J; junction bases left unmatched: 5. The CDR3 is CASSEVGRGYEQYF. The DNA of the CDR3 is TGCGCCAGCAGTGAGGTTGGCAGGGGGTACGAGCAGTACTTC.

The chain is built from TRBV11-1 and TRBJ2-1, with TRBD2 identical over 11 bases. The CDR3 length is 15 residues. Trimming removed 3 bases from V and 8 bases from J; junction bases left unmatched: 6. CDR1 is SGHAT, CDR2 FQDESV, per germline (reference sequence). The CDR3 bases are TGTGCCAGCAGCTTTCCGACTAGCGGGACCGATGAGCAGTTCTTC. Translated: CASSFPTSGTDEQFF.

The chain employs TRBV19 and TRBJ2-1; D not certain. CDR1 is LNHDA and CDR2 is SQIVND in the germline V gene (reference sequence). V was clipped by 10 bases and J by 0 bases, with 16 bases between them. CDR3 length: 15 amino acids. DNA of the CDR3: TGTGCCACCCAACCAATACCGAGCTCCTACAATGAGCAGTTCTTC. Its protein product is CATQPIPSSYNEQFF.

V usage is TRBV29-1 and J usage is TRBJ1-4; 8 positions agree with TRBD1. The germline V gene encodes CDR1 SQVTM and CDR2 ANQGSEA. There are 13 residues in the CDR3. The V gene end was trimmed by 7 bases and the J gene end by 6 bases; junction bases not matched to a gene: 7. CDR3 in DNA: TGCAGCGCCTGGGACAGGTGGGATGAAAAACTGTTTTTT. Protein: CSAWDRWDEKLFF.

The rearrangement links TRBV7-3 to TRBJ1-1; D remains ambiguous. Trimming removed 2 bases at V and 2 bases at J, with 6 bases between. Germline V CDR1 and CDR2: SGHTA, FQGTGA. The CDR3 sequence is 13 residues long. CDR3 DNA sequence: TGTGCCAGCAGCTTATTTTCTAACACTGAAGCTTTCTTT. The encoded protein is CASSLFSNTEAFF.

The chain joins TRBV7-9 to TRBJ1-1; a weak D match, TRBD1 (5 bases). The CDR3 consists of 14 residues. Germline V lookup: CDR1 SEHNR, CDR2 FQNEAQ (reference sequence). V was pared by 5 bases and J by 4 bases, with 14 bases between. The CDR3 DNA is TGTGCCAGCAGCCCAGGGCCTTGGAGCACTGAAGCTTTCTTT. Its protein is CASSPGPWSTEAFF.

The rearrangement joins TRBV4-2 to TRBJ2-1; 9 bases are shared with TRBD1. Trimming took 0 bases from V and 7 from J; bases not matched to a gene: 7. CDR3 size: 16 residues. Germline loops: CDR1 LGHNA, CDR2 YNFKEQ. In DNA form, the CDR3 reads TGTGCCAGCAGCCAAGACCTTTCGACAGGGGGGAATGAGCAGTTCTTC. Protein product: CASSQDLSTGGNEQFF.

This clone has a single count. The rearrangement uses TRBV25-1 and TRBJ2-5, with D perhaps TRBD2 (6 bases). Germline CDR1 and CDR2: MGHDK and SYGVNS. V was trimmed by 4 bases and J by 2 bases, leaving 14 bases between them. This CDR3 has 15 residues. As DNA, the CDR3 is TGTGCCAGCAGTGGCGGAGGGGTTGCTCAAGAGACCCAGTACTTC. It translates to CASSGGGVAQETQYF.

This clone was seen once. V and J are TRBV14 and TRBJ2-1, with 10 bases identical to TRBD2. From germline, CDR1 is SGHDN and CDR2 FVKESK. V shed 3 bases and J 7 bases; nucleotides not matched to a gene: 15. CDR3 size: 18 residues. The CDR3 DNA is TGTGCCAGCAGCCACCCTAATGCGGCTAGCGGGAGTGGTAATGAGCAGTTCTTC. Its translation is CASSHPNAASGSGNEQFF.

This chain connects TRBV5-1 to TRBJ2-1; D is unresolved. Trimming cost V 0 bases and J 5 bases, with 12 bases left between them. In germline, CDR1 is SGHRS, CDR2 YFSETQ. The CDR3 length is 15 residues. The CDR3 DNA reads as TGCGCCAGCAGCTTGGATACAGCGCGACACAATGAGCAGTTCTTC. This codes for CASSLDTARHNEQFF.

The chain has TRBV15 and TRBJ2-2; D ambiguous. Germline V gene lookup returns CDR1 LNHNV and CDR2 YYDKDF (reference sequence). With 9 bases removed from V and 1 base from J, the gap between germline ends came to 9 bases. This CDR3 comprises 13 residues. In nucleotides, the CDR3 is TGTGCCACGCGACCACAGAACACCGGGGAGCTGTTTTTT. Its protein is CATRPQNTGELFF.

The chain couples TRBV5-6 to TRBJ2-3; unclear D gene. The V end was cut by 6 bases, the J end by 0 bases, with 20 bases between. The germline CDR1 and CDR2 sequences are SGHDT and YYEEEE. The CDR3 totals 17 residues. The CDR3 loop reads CASTQEPGSWSTDTQYF. DNA for the CDR3: TGTGCCAGCACCCAGGAGCCAGGTTCTTGGAGCACAGATACGCAGTATTTT.